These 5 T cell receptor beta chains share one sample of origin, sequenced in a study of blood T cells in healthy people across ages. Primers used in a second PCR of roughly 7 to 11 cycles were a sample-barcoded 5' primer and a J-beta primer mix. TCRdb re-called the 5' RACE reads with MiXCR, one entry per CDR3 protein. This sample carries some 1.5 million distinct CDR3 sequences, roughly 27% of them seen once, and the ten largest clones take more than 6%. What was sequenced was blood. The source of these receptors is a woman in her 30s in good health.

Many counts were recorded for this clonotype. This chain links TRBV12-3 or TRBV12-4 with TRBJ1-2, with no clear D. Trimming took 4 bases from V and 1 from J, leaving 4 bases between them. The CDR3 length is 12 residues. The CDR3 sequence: CASSSLNYGYTF. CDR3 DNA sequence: TGTGCCAGCAGTTCCCTTAACTATGGCTACACCTTC.

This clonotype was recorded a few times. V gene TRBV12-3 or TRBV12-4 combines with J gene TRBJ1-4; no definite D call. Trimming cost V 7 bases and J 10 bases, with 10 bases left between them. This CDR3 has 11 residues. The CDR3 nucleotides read TGTGCCAGCACGGTATTCGGAAAACTGTTTTTT. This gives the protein CASTVFGKLFF.

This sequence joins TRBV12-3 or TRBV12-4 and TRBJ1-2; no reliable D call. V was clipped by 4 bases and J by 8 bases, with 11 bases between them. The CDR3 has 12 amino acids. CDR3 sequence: CASSSVERGYTF. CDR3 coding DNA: TGTGCCAGCAGTTCAGTAGAACGGGGCTACACCTTC.

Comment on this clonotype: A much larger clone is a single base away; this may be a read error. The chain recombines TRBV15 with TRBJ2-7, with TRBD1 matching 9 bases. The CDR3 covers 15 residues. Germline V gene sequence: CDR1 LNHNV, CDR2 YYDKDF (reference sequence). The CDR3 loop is CATSRTGQGTYERYF. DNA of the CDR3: TGTGCCACCAGCAGAACGGGACAGGGAACCTACGAGCGGTACTTC. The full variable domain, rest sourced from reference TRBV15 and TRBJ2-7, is DAMVIQNPRYQVTQFGKPVTLSCSQTLNHNVMYWYQQKSSQAPKLLFHYYDKDFNNEADTPDNFQSRRPNTSFCFLDIRSPGLGDTAMYLCATSRTGQGTYERYFGPGTRLTVT.

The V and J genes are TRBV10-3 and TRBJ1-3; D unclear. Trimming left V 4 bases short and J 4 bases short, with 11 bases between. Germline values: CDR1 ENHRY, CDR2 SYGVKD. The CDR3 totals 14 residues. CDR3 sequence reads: CAISAGSFGNTIYF. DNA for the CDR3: TGTGCCATCAGTGCGGGTTCCTTCGGAAACACCATATATTTT.